The clone carrying this T cell receptor (beta chain) was observed a handful of times. Its antigen remains unidentified. This sample stems from a study of identical twins. V gave up 2 bases and J gave up 3 bases, with 15 bases separating them. The CDR3 is 15 amino acids. The V gene's germline CDR1 is SGHRS and CDR2 YFSETQ. Regarding the study as a whole: Insertions were reduced in abundant cord blood beta clonotypes but not in memory repertoires. Monozygotic twin pairs showed more out-of-frame TCR alpha sharing than models estimated.

There were only healthy Caucasians among the donors. In TCRdb, the 5' RACE reads were re-called with MiXCR into one record per CDR3 protein. This sample yields roughly 230,000 distinct CDR3 sequences, of which 6.5% to 9.5% are seen a single time; less than 4% belongs to the top ten. These same records also appear under a second study, on yellow fever vaccine responses in identical twins.

The chain recombines TRBV5-1 with TRBJ2-7; maybe TRBD1 (5 bases). The TCR was taken from a woman aged 18-29 years in good health. Sequenced material: CD8+ T cells sorted from blood. Here the CDR3 reads CASSLGASSNYEQYF. CDR3 DNA: TGCGCCAGCAGCTTAGGGGCTAGTTCTAACTACGAGCAGTACTTC.